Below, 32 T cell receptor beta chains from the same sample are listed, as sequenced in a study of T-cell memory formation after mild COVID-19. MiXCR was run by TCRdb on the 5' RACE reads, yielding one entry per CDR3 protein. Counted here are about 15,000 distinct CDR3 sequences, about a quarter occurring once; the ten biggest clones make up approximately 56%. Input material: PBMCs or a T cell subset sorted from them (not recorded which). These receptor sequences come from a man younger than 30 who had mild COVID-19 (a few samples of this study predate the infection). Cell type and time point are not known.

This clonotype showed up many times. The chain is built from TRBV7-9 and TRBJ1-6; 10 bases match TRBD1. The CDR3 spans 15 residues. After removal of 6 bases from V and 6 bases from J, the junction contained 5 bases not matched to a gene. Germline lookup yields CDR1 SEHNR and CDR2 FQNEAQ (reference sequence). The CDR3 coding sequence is TGTGCCAGCAGACCGGGACAGGGGCCTAATTCACCCCTCCACTTT. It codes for CASRPGQGPNSPLHF.

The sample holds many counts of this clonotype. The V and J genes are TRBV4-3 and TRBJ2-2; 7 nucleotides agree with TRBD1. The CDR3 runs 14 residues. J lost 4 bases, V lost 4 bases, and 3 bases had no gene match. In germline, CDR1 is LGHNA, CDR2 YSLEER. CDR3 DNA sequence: TGCGCCAGCAGCCGCCGGGACAGCACCGGGGAGCTGTTTTTT. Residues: CASSRRDSTGELFF.

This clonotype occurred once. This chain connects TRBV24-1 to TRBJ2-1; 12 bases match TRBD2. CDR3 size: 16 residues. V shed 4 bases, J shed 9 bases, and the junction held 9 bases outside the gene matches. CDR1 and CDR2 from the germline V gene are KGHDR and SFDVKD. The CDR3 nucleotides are TGTGCCACCAGTGAAGAACGGCTAGCGGGAGGGTTTGAGCAGTTCTTC. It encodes CATSEERLAGGFEQFF.

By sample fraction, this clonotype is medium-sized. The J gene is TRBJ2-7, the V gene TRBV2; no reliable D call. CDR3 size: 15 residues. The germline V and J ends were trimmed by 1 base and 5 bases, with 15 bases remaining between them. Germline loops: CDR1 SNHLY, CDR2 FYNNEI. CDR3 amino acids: CASSEERMRFDEQYV. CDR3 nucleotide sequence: TGTGCCAGCAGTGAAGAAAGAATGCGATTCGACGAGCAGTACGTC.

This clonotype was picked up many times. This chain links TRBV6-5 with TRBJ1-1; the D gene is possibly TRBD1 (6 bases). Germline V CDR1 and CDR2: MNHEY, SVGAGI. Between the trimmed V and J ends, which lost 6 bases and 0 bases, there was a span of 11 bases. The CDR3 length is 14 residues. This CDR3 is CASRHRELNTEAFF. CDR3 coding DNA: TGTGCCAGCAGACACAGGGAATTGAACACTGAAGCTTTCTTT.

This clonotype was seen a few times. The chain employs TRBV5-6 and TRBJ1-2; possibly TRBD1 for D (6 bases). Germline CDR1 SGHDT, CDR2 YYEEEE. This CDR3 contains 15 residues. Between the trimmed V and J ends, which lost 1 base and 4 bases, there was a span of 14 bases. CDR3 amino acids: CASSLKGQIIYGYTF. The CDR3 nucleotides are TGTGCCAGCAGCTTGAAGGGACAAATAATCTATGGCTACACCTTC.

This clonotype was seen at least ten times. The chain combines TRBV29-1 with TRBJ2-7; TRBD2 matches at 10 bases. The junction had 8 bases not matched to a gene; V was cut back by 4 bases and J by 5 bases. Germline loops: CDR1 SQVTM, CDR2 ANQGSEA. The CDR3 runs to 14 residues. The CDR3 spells CSVVLAGSPHEQYF. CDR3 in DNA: TGCAGCGTTGTACTAGCGGGAAGCCCCCACGAGCAGTACTTC.

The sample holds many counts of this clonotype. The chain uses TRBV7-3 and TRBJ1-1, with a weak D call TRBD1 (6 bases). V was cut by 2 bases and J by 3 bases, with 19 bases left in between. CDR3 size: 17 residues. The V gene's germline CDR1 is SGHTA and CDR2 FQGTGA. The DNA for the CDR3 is TGTGCCAGCAGCTTAGAGCTGGCAGGGGTGGAAGACACTGAAGCTTTCTTT. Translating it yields CASSLELAGVEDTEAFF.

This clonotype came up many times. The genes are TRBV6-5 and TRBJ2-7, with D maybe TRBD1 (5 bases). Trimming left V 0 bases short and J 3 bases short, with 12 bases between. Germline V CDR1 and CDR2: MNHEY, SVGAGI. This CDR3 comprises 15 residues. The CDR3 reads CASSYSTGHLYEQYF. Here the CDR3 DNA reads TGTGCCAGCAGTTACTCGACTGGACACCTCTACGAGCAGTACTTC.

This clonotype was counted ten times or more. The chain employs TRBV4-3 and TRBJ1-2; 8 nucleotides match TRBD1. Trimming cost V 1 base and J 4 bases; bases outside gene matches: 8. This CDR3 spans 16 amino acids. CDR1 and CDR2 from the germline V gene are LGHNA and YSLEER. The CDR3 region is CASSQAGAGGGYGYTF. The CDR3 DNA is TGCGCCAGCAGCCAAGCGGGTGCAGGGGGCGGCTATGGCTACACCTTC.

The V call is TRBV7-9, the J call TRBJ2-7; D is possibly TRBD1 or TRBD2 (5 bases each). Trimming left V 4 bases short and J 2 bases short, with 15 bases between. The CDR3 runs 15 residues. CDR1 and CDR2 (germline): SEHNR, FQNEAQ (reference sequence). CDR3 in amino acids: CASSSLGRGPYEQYF. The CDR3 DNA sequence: TGTGCCAGCAGCTCGCTGGGACGGGGACCCTACGAGCAGTACTTC.

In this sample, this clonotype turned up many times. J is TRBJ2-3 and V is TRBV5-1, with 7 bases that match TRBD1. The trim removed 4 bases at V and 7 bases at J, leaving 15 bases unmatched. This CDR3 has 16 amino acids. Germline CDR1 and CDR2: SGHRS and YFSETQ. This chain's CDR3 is CASSPGTVRNPNTQYF. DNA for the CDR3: TGCGCCAGCAGCCCAGGGACAGTAAGGAATCCCAATACGCAGTATTTT.

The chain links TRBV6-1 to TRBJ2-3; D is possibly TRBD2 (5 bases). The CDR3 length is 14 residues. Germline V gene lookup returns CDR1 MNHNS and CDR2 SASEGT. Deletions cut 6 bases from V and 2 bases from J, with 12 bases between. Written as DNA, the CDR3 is TGTGCCAGCAGCGGGATTACGTTCACAGATACGCAGTATTTT. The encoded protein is CASSGITFTDTQYF.

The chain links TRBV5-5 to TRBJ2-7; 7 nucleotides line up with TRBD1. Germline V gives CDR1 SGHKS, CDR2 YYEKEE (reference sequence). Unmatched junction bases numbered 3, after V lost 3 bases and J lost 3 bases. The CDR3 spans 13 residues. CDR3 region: CASSWTGLYEQYF. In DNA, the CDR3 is TGTGCCAGCAGCTGGACAGGTCTCTACGAGCAGTACTTC.

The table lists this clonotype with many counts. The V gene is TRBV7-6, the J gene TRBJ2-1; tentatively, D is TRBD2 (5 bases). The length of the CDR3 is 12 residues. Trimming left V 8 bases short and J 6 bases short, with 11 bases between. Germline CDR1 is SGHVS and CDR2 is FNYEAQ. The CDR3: CASSLEVNEQFF. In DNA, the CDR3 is TGTGCCAGCTCGTTGGAGGTCAATGAGCAGTTCTTC.

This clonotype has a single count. The CDR3 reads CASSLQLLGGLTDTQYF. The CDR3 region has the DNA TGTGCCAGCAGCCTGCAGCTTTTGGGCGGTCTCACAGATACGCAGTATTTT. V gene TRBV7-2 combines with J gene TRBJ2-3; unclear D gene. Trimming pared 5 bases from V and 2 bases from J, leaving 20 bases between. CDR3 size: 17 residues. In germline, CDR1 is SGHTA, CDR2 FQGNSA.

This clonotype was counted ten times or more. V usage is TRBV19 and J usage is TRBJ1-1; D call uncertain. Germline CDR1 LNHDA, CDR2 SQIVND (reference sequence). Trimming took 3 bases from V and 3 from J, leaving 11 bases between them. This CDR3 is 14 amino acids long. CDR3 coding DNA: TGTGCCAGTAGTATTTGGTGGTGGCACACTGAAGCTTTCTTT. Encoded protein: CASSIWWWHTEAFF.

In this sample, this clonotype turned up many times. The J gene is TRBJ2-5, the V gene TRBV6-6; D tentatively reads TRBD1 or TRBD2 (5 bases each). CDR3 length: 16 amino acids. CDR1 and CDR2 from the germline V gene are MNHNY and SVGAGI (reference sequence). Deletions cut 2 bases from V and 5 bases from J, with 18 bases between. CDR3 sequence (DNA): TGTGCCAGCAGTTACCCCTTCGGGGTGGGGCTTGAGACCCAGTACTTC. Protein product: CASSYPFGVGLETQYF.

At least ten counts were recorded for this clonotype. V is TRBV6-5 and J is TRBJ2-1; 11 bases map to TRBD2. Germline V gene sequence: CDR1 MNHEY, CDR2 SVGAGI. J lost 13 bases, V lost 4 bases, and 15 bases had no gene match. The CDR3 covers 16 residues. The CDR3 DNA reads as TGTGCCAGCAGTTCCACCTGGACTAGCGGGCTTTACGGTCAGTTCTTC. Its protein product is CASSSTWTSGLYGQFF.

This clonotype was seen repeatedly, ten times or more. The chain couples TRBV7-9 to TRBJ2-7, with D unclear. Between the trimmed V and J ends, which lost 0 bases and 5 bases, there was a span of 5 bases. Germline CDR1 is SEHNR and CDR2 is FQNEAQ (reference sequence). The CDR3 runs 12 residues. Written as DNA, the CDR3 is TGTGCCAGCAGCTTAGCTTCCCACGAGCAGTACTTC. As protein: CASSLASHEQYF. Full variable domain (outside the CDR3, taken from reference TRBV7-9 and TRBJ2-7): DTGVSQNPRHKITKRGQNVTFRCDPISEHNRLYWYRQTLGQGPEFLTYFQNEAQLEKSRLLSDRFSAERPKGSFSTLEIQRTEQGDSAMYLCASSLASHEQYFGPGTRLTVT.

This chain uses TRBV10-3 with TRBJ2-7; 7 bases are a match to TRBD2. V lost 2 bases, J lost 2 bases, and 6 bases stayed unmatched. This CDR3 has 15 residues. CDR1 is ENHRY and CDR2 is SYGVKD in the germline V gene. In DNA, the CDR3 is TGTGCCATCAGTGAGCCAGAGCGGGGTCCCTACGAGCAGTACTTC. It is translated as CAISEPERGPYEQYF.

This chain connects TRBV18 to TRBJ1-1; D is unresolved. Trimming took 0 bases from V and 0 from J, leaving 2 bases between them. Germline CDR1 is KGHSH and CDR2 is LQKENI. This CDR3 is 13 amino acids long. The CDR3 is CASSPPLNTEAFF. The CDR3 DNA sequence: TGTGCCAGCTCACCACCCTTGAACACTGAAGCTTTCTTT.

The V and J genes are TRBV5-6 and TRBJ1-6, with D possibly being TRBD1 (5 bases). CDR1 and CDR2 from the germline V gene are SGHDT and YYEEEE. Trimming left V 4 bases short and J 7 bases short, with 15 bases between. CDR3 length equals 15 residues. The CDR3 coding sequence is TGTGCCAGCAGCCGTCGGGGGGGATCAAATTCACCCCTCCACTTT. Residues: CASSRRGGSNSPLHF.

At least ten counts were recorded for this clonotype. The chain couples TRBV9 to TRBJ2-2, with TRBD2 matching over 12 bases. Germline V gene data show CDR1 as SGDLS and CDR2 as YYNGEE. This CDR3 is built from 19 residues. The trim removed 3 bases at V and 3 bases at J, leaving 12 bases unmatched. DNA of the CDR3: TGTGCCAGCAGCGCCCTGGGGCTAGCGGGGGGGCCGTACACCGGGGAGCTGTTTTTT. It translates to CASSALGLAGGPYTGELFF.

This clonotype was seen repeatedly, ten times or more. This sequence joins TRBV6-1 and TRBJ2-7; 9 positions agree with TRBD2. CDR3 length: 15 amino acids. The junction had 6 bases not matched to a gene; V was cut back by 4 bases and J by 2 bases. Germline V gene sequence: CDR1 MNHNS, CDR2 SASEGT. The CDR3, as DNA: TGTGCCAGCAGTGCAACGGCGGGGGGGCCCTACGAGCAGTACTTC. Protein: CASSATAGGPYEQYF.

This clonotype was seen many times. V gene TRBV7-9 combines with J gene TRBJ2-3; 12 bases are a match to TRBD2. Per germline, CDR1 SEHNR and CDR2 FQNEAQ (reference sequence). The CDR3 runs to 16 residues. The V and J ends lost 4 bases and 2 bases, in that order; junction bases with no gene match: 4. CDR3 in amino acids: CASSSTSGGSTDTQYF. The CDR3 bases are TGTGCCAGCAGCTCTACTAGCGGGGGGTCCACAGATACGCAGTATTTT.

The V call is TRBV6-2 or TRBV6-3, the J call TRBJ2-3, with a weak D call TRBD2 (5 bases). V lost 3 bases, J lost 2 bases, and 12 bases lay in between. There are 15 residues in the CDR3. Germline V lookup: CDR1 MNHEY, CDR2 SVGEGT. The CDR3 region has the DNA TGTGCCAGCAGTTATTTAACGACTACCACAGATACGCAGTATTTT. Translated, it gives CASSYLTTTTDTQYF.

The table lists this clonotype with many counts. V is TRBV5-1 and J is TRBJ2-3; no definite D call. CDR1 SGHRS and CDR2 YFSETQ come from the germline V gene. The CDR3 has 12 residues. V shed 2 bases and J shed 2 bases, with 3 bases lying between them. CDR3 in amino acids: CASSLNTDTQYF. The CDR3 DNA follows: TGCGCCAGCAGCTTAAACACAGATACGCAGTATTTT.

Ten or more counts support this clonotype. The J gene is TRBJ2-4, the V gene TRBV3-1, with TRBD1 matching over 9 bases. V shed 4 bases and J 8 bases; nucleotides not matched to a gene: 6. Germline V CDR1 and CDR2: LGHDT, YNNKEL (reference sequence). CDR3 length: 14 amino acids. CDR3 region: CASSRTGGADIQYF. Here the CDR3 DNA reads TGTGCCAGCAGCCGAACAGGGGGCGCAGACATTCAGTACTTC.

The CDR3, as DNA: TGTGCCACCAGTGCCCCTCAAGCCGGGAGTGTTCGGTGGGGAGAGACCCAGTACTTC. It encodes CATSAPQAGSVRWGETQYF. The chain joins TRBV24-1 to TRBJ2-5, with D perhaps matching TRBD2 (6 bases). This CDR3 is 19 amino acids long. Germline V gene lookup returns CDR1 KGHDR and CDR2 SFDVKD. V dropped 5 bases and J dropped 4 bases, with 28 bases sitting between them.

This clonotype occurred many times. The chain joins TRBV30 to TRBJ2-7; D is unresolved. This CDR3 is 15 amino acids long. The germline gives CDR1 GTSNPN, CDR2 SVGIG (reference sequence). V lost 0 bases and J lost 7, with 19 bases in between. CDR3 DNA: TGTGCCTGGAGTGTATCTATTCTGGCCCCGAGGGAGCAGTACTTC. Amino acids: CAWSVSILAPREQYF. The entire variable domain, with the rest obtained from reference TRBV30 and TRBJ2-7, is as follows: SQTIHQWPATLVQPVGSPLSLECTVEGTSNPNLYWYRQAAGRGLQLLFYSVGIGQISSEVPQNLSASRPQDRQFILSSKKLLLSDSGFYLCAWSVSILAPREQYFGPGTRLTVT.

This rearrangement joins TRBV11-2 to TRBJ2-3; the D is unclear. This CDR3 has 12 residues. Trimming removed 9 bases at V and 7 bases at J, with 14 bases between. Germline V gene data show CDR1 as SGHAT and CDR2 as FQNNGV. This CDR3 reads CARSPRVYTQYF. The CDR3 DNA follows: TGTGCCAGAAGCCCACGGGTGTATACGCAGTATTTT.